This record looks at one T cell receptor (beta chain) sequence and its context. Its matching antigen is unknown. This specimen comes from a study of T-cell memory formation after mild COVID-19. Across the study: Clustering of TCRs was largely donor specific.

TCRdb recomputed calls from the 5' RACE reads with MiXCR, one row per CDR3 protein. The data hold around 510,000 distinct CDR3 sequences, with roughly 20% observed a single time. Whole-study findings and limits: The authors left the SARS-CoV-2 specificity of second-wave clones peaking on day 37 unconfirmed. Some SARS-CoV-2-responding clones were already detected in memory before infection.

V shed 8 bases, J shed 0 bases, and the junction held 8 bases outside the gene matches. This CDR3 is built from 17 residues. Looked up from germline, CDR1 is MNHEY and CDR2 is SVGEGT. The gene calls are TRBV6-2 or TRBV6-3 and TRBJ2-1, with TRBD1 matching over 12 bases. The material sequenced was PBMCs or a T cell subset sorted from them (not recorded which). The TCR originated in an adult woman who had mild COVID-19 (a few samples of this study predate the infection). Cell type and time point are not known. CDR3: CASVGTGGSSSYNEQFF. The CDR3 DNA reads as TGTGCCAGCGTTGGGACAGGGGGCTCCAGCTCCTACAATGAGCAGTTCTTC.